This T cell receptor (beta chain) was retrieved from a study of T cell repertoires in cytomegalovirus infection. Study overall: Public TCR beta signature analysis indicated the presence of both CMV infection and matching HLA type. Points from the study as a whole: Of the TCR beta families, the public ones yielded a cumulative frequency that identified carriers of CMV plus the relevant HLA. The ex vivo response was dominated by HLA-C-restricted CMV-specific TCR beta clonotypes.

Each CDR3 protein gets one entry after TCRdb re-called the reads with MiXCR. The sample lists a few hundred thousand distinct CDR3 sequences; about 30% were seen once. Deletions cut 4 bases from V and 6 bases from J, with 7 bases between. Germline V gene data show CDR1 as SQVTM and CDR2 as ANQGSEA. The CDR3 is made up of 10 amino acids. With regard to this clonotype: Its antigen is unidentified.

Sequenced: PBMCs. The origin of this receptor is a human donor in good health (CMV status not recorded). Some clones in this sample may be carry-over from other donors' samples. The chain carries TRBV29-1 and TRBJ2-7, with D maybe TRBD2 (5 bases). The CDR3 region has the DNA TGCAGCGTTGCCGGGGTCGAGCAGTACTTC. This translates into CSVAGVEQYF.